Listed below are T cell receptor beta chains from one sample, sequenced in a study of regulatory T cells in long-lasting Graves disease. TCRdb itself ran the multiplex PCR reads through MiXCR, one entry per CDR3 protein. Of 440,000 or so distinct CDR3 sequences detected, under 15% appear once; the ten largest clones hold approximately 15%. These data were also reused for a study on T cells in Graves' hyperthyroidism and ophthalmopathy.

This specimen was peripheral blood mononuclear cells (PBMCs), taken at new diagnosis, from a patient treated with antithyroid drugs. These receptors were collected from a woman in her thirties with Graves disease. Each CDR3 is given with its conserved first and last residue. Fields, in order: V gene, D gene, CDR3 length, clone size, J gene, CDR3 protein, CDR3 DNA. The D gene is left open where the match is weak. Clone size is shown for a subset of rows, as once, few, many or a class of expanded clone.

TRBV7-3,.,14,many,TRBJ1-1,CASSLSGVGTEAFF,TGTGCCAGCAGCTTAAGCGGGGTCGGGACTGAAGCTTTCTTT
TRBV27,TRBD1,13,many,TRBJ1-4,CASSRDRNEKLFF,TGTGCCAGCAGCCGGGACAGGAATGAAAAACTGTTTTTT
TRBV10-3,.,14,.,TRBJ1-2,CAISEDLSNYGYTF,TGTGCCATCAGTGAGGACCTTTCTAACTATGGCTACACCTTC
TRBV29-1,TRBD2,20,many,TRBJ2-3,CSVKPPGLAGLTSSTDTQYF,TGCAGCGTCAAACCGCCGGGACTAGCGGGCCTTACTAGTAGCACAGATACGCAGTATTTT
TRBV20-1,TRBD2,17,many,TRBJ2-7,CSARDTSGSVGSYEQYF,TGCAGTGCTAGAGACACTAGCGGGAGCGTAGGGTCCTACGAGCAGTACTTC
TRBV7-9,TRBD2,16,few,TRBJ2-2,CASSSKLAGAAGELFF,TGTGCCAGCAGCTCCAAACTAGCGGGAGCCGCCGGGGAGCTGTTTTTT
TRBV30,.,12,many,TRBJ1-2,CAWSAPRYGYTF,TGTGCCTGGAGCGCCCCCCGCTATGGCTACACCTTC
TRBV2,TRBD2,14,.,TRBJ2-3,CASIPTSGTDTQYF,TGTGCCAGCATCCCTACTAGCGGAACAGATACGCAGTATTTT
TRBV27,TRBD1,17,few,TRBJ2-3,CASSQWTGGGPIDTQYF,TGTGCCAGCAGTCAATGGACAGGGGGCGGACCAATAGATACGCAGTATTTT
TRBV12-5,.,18,many,TRBJ2-6,CASGSIQGVVAGANVLTF,TGTGCTAGTGGTTCGATACAGGGTGTGGTAGCTGGGGCCAACGTCCTGACTTTC
TRBV4-2,.,12,few,TRBJ2-1,CASSQGPVGCRF,TGTGCCAGCAGCCAGGGGCCGGTCGGTTGTCGCTTC
TRBV29-1,.,12,.,TRBJ2-1,CSVATGYNEQFF,TGCAGCGTCGCGACAGGCTACAATGAGCAGTTCTTC
TRBV30,TRBD2,14,.,TRBJ2-1,CAWSVLAGWYEQFF,TGTGCCTGGAGTGTACTAGCGGGATGGTATGAGCAGTTCTTC
TRBV18,.,14,.,TRBJ2-4,CASSQGRAENIQYF,TGTGCCAGCTCACAGGGCAGGGCAGAAAACATTCAGTACTTC
TRBV2,.,13,many,TRBJ1-1,CASSGARSTEAFF,TGTGCCAGCAGTGGTGCCCGCTCTACTGAAGCTTTCTTT
TRBV28,.,16,many,TRBJ2-7,CASSPRGGRIVYEQYF,TGTGCCAGCAGTCCACGAGGGGGACGGATCGTTTACGAGCAGTACTTC
TRBV18,.,16,many,TRBJ2-4,CASSPPGSLGKNIQYF,TGTGCCAGCTCACCACCGGGGAGCCTCGGCAAAAACATTCAGTACTTC
TRBV25-1,TRBD2,15,few,TRBJ2-1,CASRRAGTSDVEHFF,TGTGCCAGCAGAAGAGCCGGGACTAGCGATGTTGAGCACTTCTTC
TRBV20-1,.,14,many,TRBJ2-7,CSASESSVSYEQYF,TGCAGTGCTAGCGAGTCGTCGGTAAGCTACGAGCAGTACTTC
TRBV10-2,TRBD1,13,.,TRBJ2-4,CASREQGYGIQYF,TGCGCCAGCAGGGAACAGGGGTATGGAATTCAGTACTTC
TRBV6-1,.,14,many,TRBJ1-1,CASRLEAVNTEAFF,TGTGCCAGCAGACTGGAAGCGGTGAACACTGAAGCTTTCTTT
TRBV11-2,TRBD2,15,.,TRBJ2-1,CASSFTAGGLGEQFF,TGTGCCAGCAGCTTCACAGCGGGAGGGCTGGGTGAGCAGTTCTTC
TRBV24-1,.,14,many,TRBJ1-1,CATRAQGTNTEAFF,TGTGCCACCAGGGCCCAGGGGACGAACACTGAAGCTTTCTTT
TRBV20-1,.,13,.,TRBJ2-5,CSARGGLRQTQYF,TGCAGTGCTAGAGGGGGTTTGCGTCAGACCCAGTACTTC
TRBV9,.,15,.,TRBJ2-5,CASSVGGRGQETQYF,TGTGCCAGCAGCGTAGGGGGGCGCGGCCAAGAGACCCAGTACTTC
TRBV4-2,.,13,once,TRBJ1-2,CASSPQNNRGYTF,TGTGCCAGCAGCCCCCAGAATAACCGGGGCTACACCTTC
TRBV3-1,TRBD1,14,few,TRBJ1-2,CASSQGQGADGYTF,TGTGCCAGCAGCCAAGGACAGGGGGCAGATGGCTACACCTTC
TRBV11-2,.,18,many,TRBJ1-1,CASSLAWPARHANTEAFF,TGTGCCAGCAGCTTAGCCTGGCCGGCGCGGCACGCGAACACTGAAGCTTTCTTT
TRBV28,.,12,many,TRBJ2-2,CASSSRPGELFF,TGTGCCAGCAGTTCCAGGCCCGGGGAGCTGTTTTTT
TRBV2,TRBD2,15,many,TRBJ2-5,CASKSSGSPGETQYF,TGTGCCAGCAAGTCTAGCGGGAGCCCCGGGGAGACCCAGTACTTC
TRBV10-1,.,14,many,TRBJ1-1,CASSLKRSGTEAFF,TGCGCCAGCAGTCTCAAAAGATCTGGCACTGAAGCTTTCTTT
TRBV9,.,15,.,TRBJ2-7,CASSVASGPSYEQYF,TGTGCCAGCAGCGTAGCTTCGGGTCCCTCCTACGAGCAGTACTTC
TRBV7-9,TRBD1,16,few,TRBJ1-2,CASSLVHQDRASGYTF,TGTGCCAGCAGCTTAGTCCACCAAGACAGGGCAAGTGGCTACACCTTC
TRBV13,TRBD2,16,.,TRBJ2-7,CASSTRVSGSSYEQYF,TGTGCCAGCAGCACCCGGGTTAGCGGGAGTTCCTACGAGCAGTACTTC
TRBV6-5,TRBD1,16,.,TRBJ1-2,CANSYRATGGLYGYTF,TGTGCCAACAGTTACAGGGCGACAGGGGGTCTGTATGGCTACACCTTC
TRBV6-5,TRBD2,17,many,TRBJ2-1,CASSYQGTSGIYNEQFF,TGTGCCAGCAGTTACCAGGGGACTAGCGGGATCTACAATGAGCAGTTCTTC
TRBV5-1,.,13,.,TRBJ1-1,CASSLDGAGEAFF,TGCGCCAGCAGCTTGGATGGGGCCGGTGAAGCTTTCTTT
TRBV12-3/TRBV12-4,TRBD1,15,many,TRBJ1-4,CASSEVRQGREKLFF,TGTGCCAGCAGTGAAGTTAGACAGGGTCGGGAAAAACTGTTTTTT
TRBV6-4,TRBD1,13,few,TRBJ1-1,CASSEYRGLTAFF,TGTGCCAGCAGTGAGTACAGGGGGCTGACGGCTTTCTTT
TRBV5-5,.,14,many,TRBJ2-1,CASNPRNSYNEQFF,TGTGCCAGCAACCCTAGGAACTCCTACAATGAGCAGTTCTTC
TRBV12-3/TRBV12-4,.,16,.,TRBJ2-7,CASSKNRDGGGYEQYF,TGTGCCAGCAGTAAAAATAGGGACGGTGGAGGCTACGAGCAGTACTTC
TRBV18,.,13,many,TRBJ2-7,CASSPPTSYEQYF,TGTGCCAGCTCACCACCCACCTCCTACGAGCAGTACTTC
TRBV12-5,TRBD1,15,many,TRBJ1-1,CASGLVQGTAIEAFF,TGTGCTAGTGGTTTGGTACAAGGGACAGCTATTGAAGCTTTCTTT
TRBV2,.,16,many,TRBJ1-1,CASRDVPWQRVTEAFF,TGTGCCAGCAGGGACGTCCCATGGCAGAGGGTCACTGAAGCTTTCTTT
TRBV2,.,14,many,TRBJ2-7,CASSGGTDIYEQYF,TGTGCCAGCAGTGGCGGGACAGACATCTACGAGCAGTACTTC
TRBV6-1,TRBD2,15,many,TRBJ2-7,CASITDSSGAYEQYF,TGTGCCAGCATTACGGATTCTAGCGGGGCCTACGAGCAGTACTTC
TRBV27,TRBD1,13,many,TRBJ2-7,CASSIGQAREQYF,TGTGCCAGCAGTATAGGACAGGCTCGGGAGCAGTACTTC
TRBV15,TRBD2,16,many,TRBJ2-3,CATSSGEGGFTDTQYF,TGTGCCACCAGCAGTGGGGAGGGAGGATTCACAGATACGCAGTATTTT
TRBV7-9,TRBD1,15,many,TRBJ2-3,CASSHGTGGTDTQYF,TGTGCCAGCAGCCATGGGACAGGCGGGACAGATACGCAGTATTTT
TRBV27,.,15,many,TRBJ2-3,CASSFLPGDTDTQYF,TGTGCCAGCAGTTTCCTTCCAGGGGACACAGATACGCAGTATTTT
TRBV20-1,.,13,many,TRBJ2-7,CSASRSYLSEQYF,TGCAGTGCTTCACGGTCCTATCTTTCCGAGCAGTACTTC
TRBV20-1,.,13,.,TRBJ2-1,CSARDGDYNEQFF,TGCAGTGCTAGAGATGGGGATTACAATGAGCAGTTCTTC
TRBV24-1,.,11,many,TRBJ1-2,CATIWGKGYTF,TGTGCCACCATATGGGGCAAAGGCTACACCTTC
TRBV5-1,.,15,.,TRBJ2-1,CASSKSMPTYNEQFF,TGCGCCAGCAGCAAATCAATGCCAACCTACAATGAGCAGTTCTTC
TRBV9,.,15,.,TRBJ2-4,CASSVGGAGENIQYF,TGTGCCAGCAGCGTTGGGGGGGCAGGGGAAAACATTCAGTACTTC
TRBV12-3/TRBV12-4,TRBD2,14,many,TRBJ2-3,CASSPSGRKDTQYF,TGTGCCAGCAGTCCAAGCGGGAGGAAAGATACGCAGTATTTT
TRBV11-2,TRBD1,16,many,TRBJ1-1,CASSRDRGQGATEAFF,TGTGCCAGCAGCCGGGACAGGGGTCAGGGGGCCACTGAAGCTTTCTTT
TRBV6-2/TRBV6-3,.,16,.,TRBJ1-4,CASSESSGGGGEKLFF,TGTGCCAGCAGTGAATCTTCTGGGGGGGGTGGAGAAAAACTGTTTTTT
TRBV5-1,.,15,many,TRBJ2-1,CASTPPVSTYNEQFF,TGCGCCAGCACCCCCCCGGTATCAACCTACAATGAGCAGTTCTTC
TRBV5-1,.,15,many,TRBJ2-3,CASSLGGALTDTQYF,TGCGCCAGCAGCTTGGGTGGAGCGCTCACAGATACGCAGTATTTT